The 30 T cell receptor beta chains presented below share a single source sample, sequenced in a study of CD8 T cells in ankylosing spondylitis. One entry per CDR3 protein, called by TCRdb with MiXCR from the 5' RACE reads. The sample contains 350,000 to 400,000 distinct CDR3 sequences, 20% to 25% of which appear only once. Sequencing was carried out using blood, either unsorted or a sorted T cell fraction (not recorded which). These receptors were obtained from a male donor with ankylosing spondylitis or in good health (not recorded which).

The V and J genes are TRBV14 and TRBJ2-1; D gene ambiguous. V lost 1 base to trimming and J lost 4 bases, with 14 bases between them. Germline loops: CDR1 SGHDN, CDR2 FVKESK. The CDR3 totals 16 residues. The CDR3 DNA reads TGTGCCAGCAGCCAAGGCCCGCTACCACCTTACAATGAGCAGTTCTTC. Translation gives CASSQGPLPPYNEQFF.

The CDR3 coding sequence is TGTGCCAGCAGCCCATACCTAATACAGGGTTCTACGGATACGCAGTATTTT. Protein sequence: CASSPYLIQGSTDTQYF. The chain uses TRBV3-1 and TRBJ2-3, with D maybe TRBD1 (6 bases). V was shortened by 4 bases and J by 6 bases, with 23 bases between the two germline ends. The CDR3 contains 17 residues. Germline-derived CDR1 and CDR2 are LGHDT and YNNKEL (reference sequence).

CDR3 region: CASSYSDGGGTDTQYF. Written as DNA, the CDR3 is TGTGCCAGCAGTTACTCGGATGGGGGGGGCACAGATACGCAGTATTTT. The J gene is TRBJ2-3, the V gene TRBV6-5, with TRBD2 matching over 7 bases. The CDR3 consists of 16 residues. Germline V gene lookup returns CDR1 MNHEY and CDR2 SVGAGI. Trimming removed 0 bases from V and 1 base from J; junction bases left unmatched: 4.

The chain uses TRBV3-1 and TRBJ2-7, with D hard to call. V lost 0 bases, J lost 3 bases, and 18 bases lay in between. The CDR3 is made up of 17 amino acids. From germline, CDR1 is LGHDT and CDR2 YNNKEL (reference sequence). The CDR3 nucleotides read TGTGCCAGCAGCCAAGACCGGAACCGGCGCATTATCTACGAGCAGTACTTC. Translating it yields CASSQDRNRRIIYEQYF.

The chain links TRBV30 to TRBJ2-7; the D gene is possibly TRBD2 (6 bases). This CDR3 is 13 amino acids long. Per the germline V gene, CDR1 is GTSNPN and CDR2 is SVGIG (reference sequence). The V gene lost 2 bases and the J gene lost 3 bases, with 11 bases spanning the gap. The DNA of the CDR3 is TGTGCCTGGAGTATCGGGACTGACTACGAGCAGTACTTC. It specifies CAWSIGTDYEQYF.

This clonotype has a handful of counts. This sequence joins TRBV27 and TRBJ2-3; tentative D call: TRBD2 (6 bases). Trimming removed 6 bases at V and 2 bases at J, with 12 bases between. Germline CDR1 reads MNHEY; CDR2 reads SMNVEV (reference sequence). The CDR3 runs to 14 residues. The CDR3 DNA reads TGTGCCAGCAGCCGGACGGGACTCACAGATACGCAGTATTTT. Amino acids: CASSRTGLTDTQYF.

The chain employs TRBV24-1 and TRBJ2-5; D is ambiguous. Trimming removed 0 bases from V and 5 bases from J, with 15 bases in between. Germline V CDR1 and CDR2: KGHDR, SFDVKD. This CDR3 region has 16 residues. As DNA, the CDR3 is TGTGCCACCAGTGATTTGCATTCAGAGGTTGGGGAGACCCAGTACTTC. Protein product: CATSDLHSEVGETQYF.

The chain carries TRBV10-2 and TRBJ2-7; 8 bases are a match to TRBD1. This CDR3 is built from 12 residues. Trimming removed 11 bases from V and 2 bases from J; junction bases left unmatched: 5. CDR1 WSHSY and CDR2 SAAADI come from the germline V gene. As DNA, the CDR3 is TGCGCCGGGGGACAGGACCCCTACGAGCAGTACTTC. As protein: CAGGQDPYEQYF.

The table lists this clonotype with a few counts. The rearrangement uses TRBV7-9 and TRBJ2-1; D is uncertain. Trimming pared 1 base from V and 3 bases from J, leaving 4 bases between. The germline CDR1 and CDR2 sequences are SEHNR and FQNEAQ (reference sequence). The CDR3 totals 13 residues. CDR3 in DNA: TGTGCCAGCAGCTTAGTTCGCTACAATGAGCAGTTCTTC. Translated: CASSLVRYNEQFF.

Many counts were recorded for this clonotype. This CDR3 is CASSLWTGSTDTQYF. The CDR3 DNA reads as TGTGCCAGCAGTCTGTGGACTGGAAGCACAGATACGCAGTATTTT. This chain links TRBV12-3 or TRBV12-4 with TRBJ2-3, with D tentatively TRBD2 (5 bases). V was pared by 5 bases and J by 0 bases, with 12 bases between. The CDR3 contains 15 residues.

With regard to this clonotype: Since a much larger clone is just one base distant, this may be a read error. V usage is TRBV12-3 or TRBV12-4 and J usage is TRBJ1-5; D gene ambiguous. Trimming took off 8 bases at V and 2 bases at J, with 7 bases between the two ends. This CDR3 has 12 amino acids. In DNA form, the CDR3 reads TGTGCCAGCGGCGAGTGCAATCAGCCCCAGCATTTT. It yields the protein CASGECNQPQHF.

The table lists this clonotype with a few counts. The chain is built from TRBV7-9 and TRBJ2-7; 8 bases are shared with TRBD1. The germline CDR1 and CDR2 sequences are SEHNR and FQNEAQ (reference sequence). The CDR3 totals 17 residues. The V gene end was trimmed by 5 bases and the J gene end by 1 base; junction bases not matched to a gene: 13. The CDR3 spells CASSPLGGRQGSYEQYF. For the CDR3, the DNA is TGTGCCAGCAGCCCCCTAGGGGGGAGACAGGGGTCCTACGAGCAGTACTTC. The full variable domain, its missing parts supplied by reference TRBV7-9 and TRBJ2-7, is DTGVSQNPRHKITKRGQNVTFRCDPISEHNRLYWYRQTLGQGPEFLTYFQNEAQLEKSRLLSDRFSAERPKGSFSTLEIQRTEQGDSAMYLCASSPLGGRQGSYEQYFGPGTRLTVT.

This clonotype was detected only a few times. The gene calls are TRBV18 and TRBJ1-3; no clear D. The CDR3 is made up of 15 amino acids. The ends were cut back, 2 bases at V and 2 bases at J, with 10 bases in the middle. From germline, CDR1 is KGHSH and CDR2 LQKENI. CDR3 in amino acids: CASSPGRSTGNTIYF. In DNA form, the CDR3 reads TGTGCCAGCTCACCAGGCAGGTCAACTGGAAACACCATATATTTT.

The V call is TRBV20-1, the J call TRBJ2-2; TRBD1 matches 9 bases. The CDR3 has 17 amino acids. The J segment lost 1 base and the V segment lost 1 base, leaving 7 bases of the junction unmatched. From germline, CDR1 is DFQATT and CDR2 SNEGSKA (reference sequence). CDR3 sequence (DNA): TGCAGTGCTAGAGGGACAGGGGAATCGATGAACACCGGGGAGCTGTTTTTT. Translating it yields CSARGTGESMNTGELFF.

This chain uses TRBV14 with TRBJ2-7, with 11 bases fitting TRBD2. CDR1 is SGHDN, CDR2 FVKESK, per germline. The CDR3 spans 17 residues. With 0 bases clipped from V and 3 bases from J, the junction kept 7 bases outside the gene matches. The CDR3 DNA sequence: TGTGCCAGCAGCCAAGATTCATTACTAGCGGGGGACTACGAGCAGTACTTC. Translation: CASSQDSLLAGDYEQYF. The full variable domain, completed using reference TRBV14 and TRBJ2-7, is EAGVTQFPSHSVIEKGQTVTLRCDPISGHDNLYWYRRVMGKEIKFLLHFVKESKQDESGMPNNRFLAERTGGTYSTLKVQPAELEDSGVYFCASSQDSLLAGDYEQYFGPGTRLTVT.

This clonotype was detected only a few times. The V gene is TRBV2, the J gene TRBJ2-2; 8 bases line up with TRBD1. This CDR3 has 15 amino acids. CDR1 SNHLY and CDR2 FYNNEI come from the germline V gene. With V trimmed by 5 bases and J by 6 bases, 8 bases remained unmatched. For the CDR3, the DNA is TGTGCCAGCAGTACGGGACAGGTGCTGGCCGGGGAGCTGTTTTTT. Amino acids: CASSTGQVLAGELFF. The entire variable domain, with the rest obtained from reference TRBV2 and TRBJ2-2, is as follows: EPEVTQTPSHQVTQMGQEVILRCVPISNHLYFYWYRQILGQKVEFLVSFYNNEISEKSEIFDDQFSVERPDGSNFTLKIRSTKLEDSAMYFCASSTGQVLAGELFFGEGSRLTVL.

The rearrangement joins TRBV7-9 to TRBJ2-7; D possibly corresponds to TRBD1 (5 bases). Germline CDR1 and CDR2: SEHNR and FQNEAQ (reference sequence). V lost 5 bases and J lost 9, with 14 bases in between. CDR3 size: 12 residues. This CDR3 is CASSGWGKGQYF. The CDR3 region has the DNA TGTGCCAGCAGCGGCTGGGGCAAGGGGCAGTACTTC.

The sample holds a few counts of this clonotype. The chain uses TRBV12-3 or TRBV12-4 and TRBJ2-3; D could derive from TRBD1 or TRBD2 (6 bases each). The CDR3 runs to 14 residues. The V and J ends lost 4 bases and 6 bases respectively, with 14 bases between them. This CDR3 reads CASSSRGPMDTQYF. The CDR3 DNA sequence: TGTGCCAGCAGTTCCCGGGGGCCAATGGATACGCAGTATTTT.

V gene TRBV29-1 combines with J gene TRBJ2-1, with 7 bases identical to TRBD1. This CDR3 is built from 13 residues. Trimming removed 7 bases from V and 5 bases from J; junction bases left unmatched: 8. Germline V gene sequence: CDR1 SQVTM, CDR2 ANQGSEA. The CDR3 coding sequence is TGCAGCGGCGAGGGGGCTAAGGACAATGAGCAGTTCTTC. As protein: CSGEGAKDNEQFF.

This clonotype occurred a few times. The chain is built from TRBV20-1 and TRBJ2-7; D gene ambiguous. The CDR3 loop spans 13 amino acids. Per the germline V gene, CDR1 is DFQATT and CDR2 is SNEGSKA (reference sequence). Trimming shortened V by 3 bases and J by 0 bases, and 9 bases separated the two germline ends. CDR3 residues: CSARQASSYEQYF. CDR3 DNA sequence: TGCAGTGCTAGGCAGGCAAGCTCCTACGAGCAGTACTTC.

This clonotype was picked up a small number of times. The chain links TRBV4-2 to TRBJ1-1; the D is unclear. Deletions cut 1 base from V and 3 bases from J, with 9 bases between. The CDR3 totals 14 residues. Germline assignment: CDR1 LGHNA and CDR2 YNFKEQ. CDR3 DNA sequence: TGTGCCAGCAGCCAAGTGTGGGGTGACACTGAAGCTTTCTTT. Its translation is CASSQVWGDTEAFF.

The CDR3 here is CASGGLAGGDTQYF. DNA of the CDR3: TGTGCCAGCGGCGGACTAGCGGGGGGGGATACGCAGTATTTT. The V gene is TRBV27, the J gene TRBJ2-3; TRBD2 matches at 15 bases. The ends lost 8 bases at V and 6 bases at J; junction bases unmatched: 3. In germline, CDR1 is MNHEY, CDR2 SMNVEV (reference sequence). The CDR3 consists of 14 residues.

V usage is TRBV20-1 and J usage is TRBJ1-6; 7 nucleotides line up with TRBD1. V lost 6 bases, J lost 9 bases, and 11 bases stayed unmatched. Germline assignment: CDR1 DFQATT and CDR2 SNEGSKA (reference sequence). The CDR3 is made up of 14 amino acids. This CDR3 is CSATDVGGGSPLHF. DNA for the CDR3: TGCAGTGCCACCGATGTAGGGGGCGGTTCACCCCTCCACTTT.

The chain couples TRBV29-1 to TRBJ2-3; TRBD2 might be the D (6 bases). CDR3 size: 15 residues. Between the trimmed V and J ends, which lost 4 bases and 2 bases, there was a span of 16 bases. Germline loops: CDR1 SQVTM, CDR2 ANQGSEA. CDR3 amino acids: CSVVGLALITDTQYF. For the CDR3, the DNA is TGCAGCGTTGTGGGACTGGCCCTCATCACAGATACGCAGTATTTT.

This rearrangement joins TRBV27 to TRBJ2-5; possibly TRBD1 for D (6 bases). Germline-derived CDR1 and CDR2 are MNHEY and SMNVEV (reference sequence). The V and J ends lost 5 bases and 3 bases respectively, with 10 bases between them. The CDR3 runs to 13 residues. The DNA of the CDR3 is TGTGCCAGCAGTACGCACAGGGAAGAGACCCAGTACTTC. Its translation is CASSTHREETQYF.

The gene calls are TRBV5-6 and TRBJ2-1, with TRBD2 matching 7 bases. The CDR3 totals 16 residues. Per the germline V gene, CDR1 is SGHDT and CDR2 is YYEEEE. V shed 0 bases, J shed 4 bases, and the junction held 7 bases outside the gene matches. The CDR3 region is CASSLAGSGEYNEQFF. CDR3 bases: TGTGCCAGCAGCTTGGCAGGAAGCGGGGAGTACAATGAGCAGTTCTTC.

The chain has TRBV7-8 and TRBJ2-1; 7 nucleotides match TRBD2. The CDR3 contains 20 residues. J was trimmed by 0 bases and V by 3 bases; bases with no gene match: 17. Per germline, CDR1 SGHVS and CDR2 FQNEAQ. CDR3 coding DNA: TGTGCCAGCAGCTTCAAGGACTCGGGGGGACCTTCAAGCTCCTACAATGAGCAGTTCTTC. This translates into CASSFKDSGGPSSSYNEQFF.

The CDR3 sequence is CASSQDQGVGNTIYF. The CDR3 DNA reads as TGCGCCAGCAGCCAAGATCAGGGAGTTGGAAACACCATATATTTT. The gene calls are TRBV4-1 and TRBJ1-3; D might be TRBD1 (5 bases). V was cut by 0 bases and J by 3 bases, with 9 bases left in between. The germline CDR1 and CDR2 sequences are MGHRA and YSYEKL. CDR3 size: 15 residues.

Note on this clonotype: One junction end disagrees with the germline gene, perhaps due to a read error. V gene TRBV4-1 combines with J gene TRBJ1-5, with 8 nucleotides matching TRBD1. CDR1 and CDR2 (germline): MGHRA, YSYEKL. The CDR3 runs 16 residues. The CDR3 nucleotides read TGCGCCAGCAACCAAGTTGCAGGGGGCTGGGATCAGCCCCAGCATTTT. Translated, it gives CASNQVAGGWDQPQHF.

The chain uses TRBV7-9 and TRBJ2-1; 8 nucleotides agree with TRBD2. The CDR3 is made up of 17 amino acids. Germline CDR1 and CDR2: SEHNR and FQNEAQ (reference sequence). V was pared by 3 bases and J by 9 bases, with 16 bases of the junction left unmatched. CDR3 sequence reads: CASSFPAVGTRSSEQFF. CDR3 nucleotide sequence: TGTGCCAGCAGCTTCCCCGCCGTGGGGACTAGGTCGAGTGAGCAGTTCTTC.